The 10 T cell receptor beta chains below were found in one sample sequenced in a study of blood T cell repertoires in COVID-19. The table came from immunoSEQ multiplex PCR; TCRdb's copy has only in-frame clones and leaves some out. The table records 200,000 to 250,000 clones, approximately 78% of them present only once. Material: peripheral blood. The receptors come from a woman between 70 and 85 years old with COVID-19, enrolled during active disease.

The chain uses TRBV29-1 and TRBJ1-1; TRBD1 matches at 12 bases. J was trimmed by 8 bases and V by 2 bases; bases with no gene match: 12. The CDR3 contains 16 residues. From germline, CDR1 is SQVTM and CDR2 ANQGSEA. The CDR3 DNA reads as TGCAGCGTTGAATTAAACCCGGGACAGGGGGCTCAGGAAGCTTTCTTT. Encoded protein: CSVELNPGQGAQEAFF.

Only one count was recorded for this clone. The chain employs TRBV7-9 and TRBJ1-1; 7 bases match TRBD1. Germline CDR1 is SEHNR and CDR2 is FQNEAQ (reference sequence). CDR3 length equals 15 residues. Unmatched junction bases numbered 6, after V lost 5 bases and J lost 0 bases. CDR3 in DNA: TGTGCCAGCAGCGGCTGGGACAGCATGAACACTGAAGCTTTCTTT. It specifies CASSGWDSMNTEAFF.

The chain employs TRBV3-1 (or the pseudogene TRBV3-2) and TRBJ2-5, with 7 bases matching TRBD2. This CDR3 is built from 15 residues. Germline-derived CDR1 and CDR2 are LGHDT and YNNKEL (reference sequence). Trimming cost V 2 bases and J 9 bases; bases outside gene matches: 12. CDR3 sequence (DNA): TGTGCCAGCAGCCAAAGGACGCCCGCGGGAGCGGCCCAGTACTTC. As protein: CASSQRTPAGAAQYF.

This chain connects TRBV20-1 to TRBJ1-2; 12 bases are a match to TRBD1. Unmatched junction bases numbered 6, after V lost 3 bases and J lost 1 base. The germline V gene encodes CDR1 DFQATT and CDR2 SNEGSKA (reference sequence). CDR3 size: 16 residues. The CDR3 sequence: CSASWGQGAFNYGYTF. The CDR3 bases are TGCAGTGCTAGTTGGGGACAGGGGGCATTTAACTATGGCTACACCTTC.

The chain couples TRBV28 to TRBJ1-5, with 9 bases aligning to TRBD1. Trimming at V came to 5 bases and at J to 7 bases, leaving 6 bases not matched to a gene. Germline loops: CDR1 MDHEN, CDR2 SYDVKM. This CDR3 region has 14 residues. CDR3 residues: CASSGDRDYQPQHF. The DNA of the CDR3 is TGTGCCAGCAGTGGGGACAGGGATTACCAGCCCCAGCATTTT.

This sequence joins TRBV7-9 and TRBJ2-5; D is possibly TRBD2 (6 bases). Per germline, CDR1 SEHNR and CDR2 FQNEAQ (reference sequence). This CDR3 comprises 17 residues. V was shortened by 5 bases and J by 2 bases, with 21 bases between the two germline ends. CDR3 sequence reads: CASSRRGLSDIQETQYF. DNA of the CDR3: TGTGCCAGCAGCCGAAGAGGACTATCAGACATTCAAGAGACCCAGTACTTC.

The chain recombines TRBV5-6 with TRBJ1-3, with a tentative D call TRBD1 (6 bases). Germline V gene sequence: CDR1 SGHDT, CDR2 YYEEEE. Deletions cut 2 bases from V and 2 bases from J, with 11 bases between. There are 15 residues in the CDR3. The DNA for the CDR3 is TGTGCCAGCAGCTTACTCGGGGGGCCTGGAAACACCATATATTTT. The encoded protein is CASSLLGGPGNTIYF.

This chain links TRBV20-1 with TRBJ1-1; a weak D match, TRBD1 (5 bases). CDR3 length: 12 amino acids. Germline CDR1 DFQATT, CDR2 SNEGSKA (reference sequence). With 3 bases removed from V and 11 bases from J, the gap between germline ends came to 16 bases. In DNA form, the CDR3 reads TGCAGTGCTAGTACGCAGGGTTTGTGGGCTTTCTTT. This encodes CSASTQGLWAFF.

In regard to this clone: Other DNA sequences in this sample translate to the same CDR3. The V and J genes are TRBV5-4 and TRBJ1-1; tentatively, D is TRBD1 (5 bases). The CDR3 spans 13 residues. Looked up from germline, CDR1 is SGHNT and CDR2 is YYREEE (reference sequence). The V and J ends lost 4 bases and 1 base respectively, with 8 bases between them. DNA for the CDR3: TGTGCCAGCAGCCTCGACAGGAACACTGAAGCTTTCTTT. This gives the protein CASSLDRNTEAFF.

The CDR3 here is CASSNIQVTEAFF. The CDR3 nucleotides read TGTGCCAGCAGTAATATCCAGGTCACTGAAGCTTTCTTT. The chain has TRBV25-1 and TRBJ1-1; D remains ambiguous. Deletions cut 5 bases from V and 4 bases from J, with 11 bases between. Germline-derived CDR1 and CDR2 are MGHDK and SYGVNS. The CDR3 runs to 13 residues.